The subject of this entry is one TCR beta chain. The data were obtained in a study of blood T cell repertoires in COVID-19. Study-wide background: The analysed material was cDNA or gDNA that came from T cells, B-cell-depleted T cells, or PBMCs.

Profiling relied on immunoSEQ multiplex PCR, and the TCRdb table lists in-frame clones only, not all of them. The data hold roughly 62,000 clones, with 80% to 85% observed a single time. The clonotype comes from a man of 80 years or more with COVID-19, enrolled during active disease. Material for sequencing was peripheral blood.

As DNA, the CDR3 is TGTGCCAGCAGCCAACCACCCACTCTAGCGGGGGAGACCCAGTACTTC. This translates into CASSQPPTLAGETQYF. The genes are TRBV3-1 (or the pseudogene TRBV3-2) and TRBJ2-5; 9 bases line up with TRBD2. J lost 5 bases, V lost 2 bases, and 9 bases had no gene match. CDR3 size: 16 residues. Germline V gene lookup returns CDR1 LGHDT and CDR2 YNNKEL (reference sequence).